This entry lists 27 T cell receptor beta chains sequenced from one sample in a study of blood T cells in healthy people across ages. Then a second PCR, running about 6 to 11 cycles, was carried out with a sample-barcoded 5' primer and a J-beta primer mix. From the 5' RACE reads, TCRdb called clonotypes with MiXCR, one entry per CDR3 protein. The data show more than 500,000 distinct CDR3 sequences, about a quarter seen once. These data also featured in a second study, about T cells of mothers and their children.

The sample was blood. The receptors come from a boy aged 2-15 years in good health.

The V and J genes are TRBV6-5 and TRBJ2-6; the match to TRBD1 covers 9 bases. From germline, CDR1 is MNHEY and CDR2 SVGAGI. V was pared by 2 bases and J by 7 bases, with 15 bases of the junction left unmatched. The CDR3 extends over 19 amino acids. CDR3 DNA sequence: TGTGCCAGCAGTTACGCGCCGGGACAGGGATCCGGAGGTGCCAACGTCCTGACTTTC. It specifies CASSYAPGQGSGGANVLTF.

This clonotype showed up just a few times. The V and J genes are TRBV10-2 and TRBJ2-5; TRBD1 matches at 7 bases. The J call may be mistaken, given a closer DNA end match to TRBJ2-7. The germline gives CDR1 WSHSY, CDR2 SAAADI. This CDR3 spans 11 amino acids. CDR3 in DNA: TGCGCCAGATCGACAGGGTACGAGCAGTACTTC. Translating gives CARSTGYEQYF.

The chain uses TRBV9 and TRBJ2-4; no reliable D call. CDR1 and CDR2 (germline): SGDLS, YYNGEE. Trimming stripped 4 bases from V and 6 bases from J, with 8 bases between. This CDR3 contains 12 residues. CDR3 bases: TGTGCCAGCAGCTCGGTCGGAAACATTCAGTACTTC. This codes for CASSSVGNIQYF.

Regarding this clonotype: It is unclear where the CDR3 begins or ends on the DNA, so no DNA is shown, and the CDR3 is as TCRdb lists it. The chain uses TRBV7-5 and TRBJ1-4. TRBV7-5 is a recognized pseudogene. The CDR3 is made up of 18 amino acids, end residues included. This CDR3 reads CISVSEAYRAATNEKLFF.

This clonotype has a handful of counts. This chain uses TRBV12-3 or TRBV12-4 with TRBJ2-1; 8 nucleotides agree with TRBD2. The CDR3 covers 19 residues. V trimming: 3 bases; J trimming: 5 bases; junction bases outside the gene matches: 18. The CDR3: CASSFRAVLSGGINNEQFF. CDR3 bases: TGTGCCAGCAGTTTTCGTGCCGTCCTGAGCGGGGGTATCAACAATGAGCAGTTCTTC.

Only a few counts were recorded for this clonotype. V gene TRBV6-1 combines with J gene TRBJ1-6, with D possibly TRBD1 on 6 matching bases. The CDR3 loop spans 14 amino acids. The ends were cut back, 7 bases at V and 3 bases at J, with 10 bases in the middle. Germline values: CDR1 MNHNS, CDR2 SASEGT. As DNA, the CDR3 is TGTGCCAGCATGGGGGGCATCTATAATTCACCCCTCCACTTT. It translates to CASMGGIYNSPLHF.

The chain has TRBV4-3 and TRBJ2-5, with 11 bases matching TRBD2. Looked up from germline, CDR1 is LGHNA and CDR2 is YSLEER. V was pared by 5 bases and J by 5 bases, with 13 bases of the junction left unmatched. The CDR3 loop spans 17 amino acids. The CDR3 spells CASSSSFSGRAYETQYF. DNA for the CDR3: TGCGCCAGCAGCTCTTCCTTTAGCGGGAGGGCCTATGAGACCCAGTACTTC.

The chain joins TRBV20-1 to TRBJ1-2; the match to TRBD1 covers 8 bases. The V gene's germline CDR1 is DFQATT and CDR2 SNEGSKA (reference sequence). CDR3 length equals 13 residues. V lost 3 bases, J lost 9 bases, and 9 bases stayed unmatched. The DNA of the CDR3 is TGCAGTGCTAGGGACCCCGGACAGGGCAGCTACACCTTC. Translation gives CSARDPGQGSYTF.

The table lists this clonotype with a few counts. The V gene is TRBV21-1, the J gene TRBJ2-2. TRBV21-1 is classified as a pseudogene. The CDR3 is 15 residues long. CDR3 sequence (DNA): TGTGCCAGCAGCAAAGGGGGTAATAACTGCGGGGAGCTGTTTTTT. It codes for CASSKGGNNCGELFF.

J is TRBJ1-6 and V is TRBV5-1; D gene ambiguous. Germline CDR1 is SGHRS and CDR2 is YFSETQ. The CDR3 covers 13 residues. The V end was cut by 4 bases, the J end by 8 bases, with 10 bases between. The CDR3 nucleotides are TGCGCCAGCAGCCCGACGGACGATTCACCCCTCCACTTT. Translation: CASSPTDDSPLHF.

CDR3 sequence: CASSPGGAWNTEAFF. The CDR3, as DNA: TGTGCCAGCAGTCCAGGAGGGGCTTGGAACACTGAAGCTTTCTTT. This chain uses TRBV27 with TRBJ1-1, with D perhaps matching TRBD1 (5 bases). V lost 5 bases and J 1 base, leaving 14 bases between the germline ends. CDR1 is MNHEY, CDR2 SMNVEV, per germline (reference sequence). This CDR3 is 15 amino acids long.

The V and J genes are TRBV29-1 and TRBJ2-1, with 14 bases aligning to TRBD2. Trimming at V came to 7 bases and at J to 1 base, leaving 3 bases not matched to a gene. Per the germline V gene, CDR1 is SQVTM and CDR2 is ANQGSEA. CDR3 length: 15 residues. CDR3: CSGWTSGRSYNEQFF. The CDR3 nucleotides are TGCAGCGGATGGACTAGCGGGAGGTCCTACAATGAGCAGTTCTTC.

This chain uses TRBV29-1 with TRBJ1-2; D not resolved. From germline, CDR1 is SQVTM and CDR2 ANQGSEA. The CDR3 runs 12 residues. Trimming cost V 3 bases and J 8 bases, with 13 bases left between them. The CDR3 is CSVERPGVGYTF. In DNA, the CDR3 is TGCAGCGTTGAGAGGCCCGGGGTGGGCTACACCTTC.

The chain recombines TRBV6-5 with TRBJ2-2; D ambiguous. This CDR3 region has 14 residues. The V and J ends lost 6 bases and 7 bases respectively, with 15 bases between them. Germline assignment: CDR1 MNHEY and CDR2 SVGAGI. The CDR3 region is CASSYDGYNGELFF. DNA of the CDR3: TGTGCCAGCAGCTACGATGGGTATAACGGGGAGCTGTTTTTT.

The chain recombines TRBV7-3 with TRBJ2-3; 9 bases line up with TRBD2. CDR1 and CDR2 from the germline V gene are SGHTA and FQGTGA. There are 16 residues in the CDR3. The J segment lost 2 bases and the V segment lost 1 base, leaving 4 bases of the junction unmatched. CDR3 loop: CASSLRLAGPTDTQYF. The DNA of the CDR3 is TGTGCCAGCAGCTTAAGGCTAGCGGGGCCCACAGATACGCAGTATTTT. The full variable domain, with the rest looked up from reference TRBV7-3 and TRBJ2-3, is GAGVSQTPSNKVTEKGKYVELRCDPISGHTALYWYRQSLGQGPEFLIYFQGTGAADDSGLPNDRFFAVRPEGSVSTLKIQRTERGDSAVYLCASSLRLAGPTDTQYFGPGTRLTVL.

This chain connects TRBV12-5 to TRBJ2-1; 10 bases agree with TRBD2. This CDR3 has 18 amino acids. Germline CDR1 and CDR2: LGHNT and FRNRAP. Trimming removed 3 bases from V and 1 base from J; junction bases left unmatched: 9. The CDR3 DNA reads TGTGCTAGTGGTTTCAGACTAGCGGGCAAGAGGTCCTACAATGAGCAGTTCTTC. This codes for CASGFRLAGKRSYNEQFF. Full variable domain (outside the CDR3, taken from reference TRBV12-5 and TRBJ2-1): DARVTQTPRHKVTEMGQEVTMRCQPILGHNTVFWYRQTMMQGLELLAYFRNRAPLDDSGMPKDRFSAEMPDATLATLKIQPSEPRDSAVYFCASGFRLAGKRSYNEQFFGPGTRLTVL.

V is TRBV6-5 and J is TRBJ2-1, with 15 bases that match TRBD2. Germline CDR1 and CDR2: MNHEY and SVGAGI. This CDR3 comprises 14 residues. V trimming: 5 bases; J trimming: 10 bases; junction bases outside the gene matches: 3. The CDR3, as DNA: TGTGCCAGCAGTCGTGGGACTAGCGGGGGGGAGCAGTTCTTC. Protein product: CASSRGTSGGEQFF.

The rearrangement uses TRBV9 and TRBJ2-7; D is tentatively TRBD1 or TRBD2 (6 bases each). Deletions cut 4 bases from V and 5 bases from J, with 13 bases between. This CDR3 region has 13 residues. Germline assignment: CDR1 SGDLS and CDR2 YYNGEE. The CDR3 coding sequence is TGTGCCAGCAGCAGGGGGGAAGTTGACGAGCAGTACTTC. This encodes CASSRGEVDEQYF.

CDR3 DNA: TGTGCCAGCCAACTAGCGGGAGGTTCGGATGAGCAGTTCTTC. Translation: CASQLAGGSDEQFF. The rearrangement uses TRBV19 and TRBJ2-1, with 12 positions matching TRBD2. Trimming at V came to 9 bases and at J to 8 bases, leaving 8 bases not matched to a gene. The germline gives CDR1 LNHDA, CDR2 SQIVND (reference sequence). The CDR3 has 14 residues.

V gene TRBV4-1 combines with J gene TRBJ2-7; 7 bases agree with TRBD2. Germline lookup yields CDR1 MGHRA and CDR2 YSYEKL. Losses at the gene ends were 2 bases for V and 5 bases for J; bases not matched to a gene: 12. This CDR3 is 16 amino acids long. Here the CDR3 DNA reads TGCGCCAGCAGCCAAACAGACCGGGACTATGCCCACGAGCAGTACTTC. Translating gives CASSQTDRDYAHEQYF.

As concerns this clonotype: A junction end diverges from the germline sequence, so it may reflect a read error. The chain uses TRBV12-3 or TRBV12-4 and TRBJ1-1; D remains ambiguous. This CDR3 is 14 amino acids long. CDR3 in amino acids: CTSRRSGGGTEAFF. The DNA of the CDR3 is TGTACCAGCAGGAGGAGCGGAGGAGGCACTGAAGCTTTCTTT.

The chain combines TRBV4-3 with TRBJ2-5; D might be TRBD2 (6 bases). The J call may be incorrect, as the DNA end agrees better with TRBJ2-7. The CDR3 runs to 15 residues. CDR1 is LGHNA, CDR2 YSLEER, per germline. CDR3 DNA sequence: TGCGCCAGCAGCCAAGGGATTAGCGGCGCCTACGAGCAGTACTTC. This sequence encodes CASSQGISGAYEQYF.

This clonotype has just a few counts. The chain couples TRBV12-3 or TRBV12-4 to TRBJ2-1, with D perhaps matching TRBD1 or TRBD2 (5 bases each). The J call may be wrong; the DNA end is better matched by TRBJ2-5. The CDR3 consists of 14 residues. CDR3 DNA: TGTGCCAGCAACCTGGGACCTCCCGAAGAGACCCAGTACTTC. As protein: CASNLGPPEETQYF.

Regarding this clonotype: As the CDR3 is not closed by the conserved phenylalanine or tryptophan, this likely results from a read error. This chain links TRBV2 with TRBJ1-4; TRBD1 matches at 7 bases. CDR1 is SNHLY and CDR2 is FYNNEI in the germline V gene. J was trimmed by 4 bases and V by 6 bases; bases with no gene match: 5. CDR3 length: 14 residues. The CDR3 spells CASRGGLGNEKLFL. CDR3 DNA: TGTGCCAGCAGAGGGGGCCTAGGTAATGAAAAACTGTTTCTT.

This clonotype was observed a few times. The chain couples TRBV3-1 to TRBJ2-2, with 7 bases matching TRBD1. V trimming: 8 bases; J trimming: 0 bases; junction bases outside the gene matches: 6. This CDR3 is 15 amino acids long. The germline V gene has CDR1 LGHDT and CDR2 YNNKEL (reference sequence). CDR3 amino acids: CASGKTGTNTGELFF. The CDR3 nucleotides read TGTGCCAGCGGGAAGACAGGGACGAACACCGGGGAGCTGTTTTTT.

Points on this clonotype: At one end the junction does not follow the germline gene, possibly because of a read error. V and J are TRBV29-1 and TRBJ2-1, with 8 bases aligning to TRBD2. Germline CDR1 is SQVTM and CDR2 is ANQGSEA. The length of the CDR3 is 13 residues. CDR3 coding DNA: TGCAGCGCCCGGGGGGGCTCCTGCAATGAGCAGTTCTTC. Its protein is CSARGGSCNEQFF.

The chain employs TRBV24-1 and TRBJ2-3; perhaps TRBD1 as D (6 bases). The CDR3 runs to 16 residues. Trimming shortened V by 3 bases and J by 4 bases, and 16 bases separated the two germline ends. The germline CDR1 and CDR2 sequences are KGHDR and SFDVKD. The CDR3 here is CATSDTNPDRPDTQYF. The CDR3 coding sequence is TGTGCCACCAGTGATACCAACCCGGACAGACCAGATACGCAGTATTTT.